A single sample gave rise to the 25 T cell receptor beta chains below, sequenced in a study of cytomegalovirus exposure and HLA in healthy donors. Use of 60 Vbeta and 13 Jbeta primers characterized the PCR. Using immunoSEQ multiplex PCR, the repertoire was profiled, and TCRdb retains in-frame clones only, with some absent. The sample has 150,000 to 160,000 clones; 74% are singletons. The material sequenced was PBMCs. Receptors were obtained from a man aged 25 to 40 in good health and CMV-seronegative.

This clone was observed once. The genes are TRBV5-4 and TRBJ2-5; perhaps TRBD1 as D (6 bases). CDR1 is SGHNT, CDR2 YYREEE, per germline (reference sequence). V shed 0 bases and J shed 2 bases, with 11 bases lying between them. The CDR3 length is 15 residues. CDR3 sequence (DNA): TGTGCCAGCAGCTTGGAGGTGCAGGGGCAAGAGACCCAGTACTTC. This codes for CASSLEVQGQETQYF.

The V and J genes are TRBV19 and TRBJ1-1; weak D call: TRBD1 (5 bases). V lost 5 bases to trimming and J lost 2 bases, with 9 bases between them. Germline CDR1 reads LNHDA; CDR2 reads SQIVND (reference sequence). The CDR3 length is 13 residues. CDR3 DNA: TGTGCCAGTAGTGTACAGGTAAACACTGAAGCTTTCTTT. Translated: CASSVQVNTEAFF.

The CDR3 DNA reads TGTGCCACCAGCAGAGAAGGGACAGGGGTTGCAGATACGCAGTATTTT. Its protein is CATSREGTGVADTQYF. V gene TRBV15 combines with J gene TRBJ2-3, with TRBD1 matching over 10 bases. The V segment lost 0 bases and the J segment 4 bases; nucleotides outside the gene matches: 4. The CDR3 totals 16 residues. Germline V gene data show CDR1 as LNHNV and CDR2 as YYDKDF (reference sequence).

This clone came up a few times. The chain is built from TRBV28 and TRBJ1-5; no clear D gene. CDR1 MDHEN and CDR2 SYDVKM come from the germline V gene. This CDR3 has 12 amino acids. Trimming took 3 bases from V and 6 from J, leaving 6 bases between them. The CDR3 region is CASSLSSQPQHF. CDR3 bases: TGTGCCAGCAGTTTGAGTAGTCAGCCCCAGCATTTT.

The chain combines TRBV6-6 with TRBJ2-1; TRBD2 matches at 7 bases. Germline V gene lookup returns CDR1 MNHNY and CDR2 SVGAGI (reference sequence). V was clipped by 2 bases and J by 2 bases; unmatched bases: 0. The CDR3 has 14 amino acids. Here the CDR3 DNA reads TGTGCCAGCAGTTACGGGGGGGCCTACAATGAGCAGTTCTTC. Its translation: CASSYGGAYNEQFF.

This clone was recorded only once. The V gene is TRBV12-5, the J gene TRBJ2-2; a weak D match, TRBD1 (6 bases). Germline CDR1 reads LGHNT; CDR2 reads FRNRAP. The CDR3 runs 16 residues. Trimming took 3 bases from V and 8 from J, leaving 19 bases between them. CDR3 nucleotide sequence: TGTGCTAGTGGTTTTGGGGACCACGGGACATCAGGGGAGCTGTTTTTT. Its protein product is CASGFGDHGTSGELFF. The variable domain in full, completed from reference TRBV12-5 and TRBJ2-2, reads DARVTQTPRHKVTEMGQEVTMRCQPILGHNTVFWYRQTMMQGLELLAYFRNRAPLDDSGMPKDRFSAEMPDATLATLKIQPSEPRDSAVYFCASGFGDHGTSGELFFGEGSRLTVL.

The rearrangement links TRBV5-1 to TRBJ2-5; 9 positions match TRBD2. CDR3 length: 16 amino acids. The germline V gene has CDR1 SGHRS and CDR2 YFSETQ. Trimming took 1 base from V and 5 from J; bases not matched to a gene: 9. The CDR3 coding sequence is TGCGCCAGCAGCTTGTCGGGCGGGGGGGCCGGTGAGACCCAGTACTTC. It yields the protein CASSLSGGGAGETQYF.

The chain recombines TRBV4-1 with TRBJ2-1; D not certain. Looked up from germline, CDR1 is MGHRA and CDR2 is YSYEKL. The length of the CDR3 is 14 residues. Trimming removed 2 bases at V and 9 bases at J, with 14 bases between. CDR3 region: CASSQSPRSVEQFF. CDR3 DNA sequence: TGCGCCAGCAGCCAAAGTCCCCGGAGCGTTGAGCAGTTCTTC.

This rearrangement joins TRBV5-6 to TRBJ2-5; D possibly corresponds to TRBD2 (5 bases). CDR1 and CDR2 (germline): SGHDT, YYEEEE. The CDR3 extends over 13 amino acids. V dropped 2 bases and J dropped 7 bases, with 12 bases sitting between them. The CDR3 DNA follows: TGTGCCAGCAGCTTTGAGCGTCGGGGGACCCAGTACTTC. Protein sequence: CASSFERRGTQYF.

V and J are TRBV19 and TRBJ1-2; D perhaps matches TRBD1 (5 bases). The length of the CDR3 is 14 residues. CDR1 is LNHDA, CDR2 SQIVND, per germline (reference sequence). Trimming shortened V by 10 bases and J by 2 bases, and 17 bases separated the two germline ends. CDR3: CATQRWEGNYGYTF. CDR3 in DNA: TGTGCCACCCAAAGGTGGGAGGGGAACTATGGCTACACCTTC.

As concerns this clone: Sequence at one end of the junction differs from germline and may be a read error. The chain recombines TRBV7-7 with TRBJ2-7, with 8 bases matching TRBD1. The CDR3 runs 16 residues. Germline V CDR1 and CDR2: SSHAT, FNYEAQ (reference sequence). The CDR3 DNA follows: TGTGCTAGCAGCCCCACGGTTACAGGGGGTCCCTACGAGCAGTACTTC. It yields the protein CASSPTVTGGPYEQYF.

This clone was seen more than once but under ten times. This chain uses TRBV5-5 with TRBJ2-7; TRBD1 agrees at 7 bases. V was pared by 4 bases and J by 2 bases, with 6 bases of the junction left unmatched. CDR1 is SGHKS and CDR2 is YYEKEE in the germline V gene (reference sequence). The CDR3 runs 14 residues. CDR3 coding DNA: TGTGCCAGCAGCGGGGGACAGAGCACCTACGAGCAGTACTTC. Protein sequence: CASSGGQSTYEQYF. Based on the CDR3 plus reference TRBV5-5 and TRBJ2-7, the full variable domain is DAGVTQSPTHLIKTRGQQVTLRCSPISGHKSVSWYQQVLGQGPQFIFQYYEKEERGRGNFPDRFSARQFPNYSSELNVNALLLGDSALYLCASSGGQSTYEQYFGPGTRLTVT.

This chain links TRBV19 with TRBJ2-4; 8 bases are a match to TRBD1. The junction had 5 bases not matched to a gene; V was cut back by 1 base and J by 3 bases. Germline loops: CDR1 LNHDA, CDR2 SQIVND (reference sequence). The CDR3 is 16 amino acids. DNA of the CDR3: TGTGCCAGTAGTATAGGCGCAGGGGGCGGCAAAAACATTCAGTACTTC. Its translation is CASSIGAGGGKNIQYF.

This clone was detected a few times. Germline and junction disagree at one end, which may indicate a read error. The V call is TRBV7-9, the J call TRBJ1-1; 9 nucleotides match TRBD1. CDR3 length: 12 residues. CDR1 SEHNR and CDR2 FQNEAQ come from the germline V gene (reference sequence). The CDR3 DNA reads TGTTCCAGCAGCCCAGGACAGGGGCAAGCTTTCTTT. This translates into CSSSPGQGQAFF. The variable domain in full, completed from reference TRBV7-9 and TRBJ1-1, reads DTGVSQNPRHKITKRGQNVTFRCDPISEHNRLYWYRQTLGQGPEFLTYFQNEAQLEKSRLLSDRFSAERPKGSFSTLEIQRTEQGDSAMYLCSSSPGQGQAFFGQGTRLTVV.

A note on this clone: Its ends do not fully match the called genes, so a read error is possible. CDR3 sequence: CASSLVSTNYGYPF. CDR3 in DNA: TGTGCCAGCAGCTTAGTCTCGACTAACTATGGCTACCCCTTC. This sequence joins TRBV14 and TRBJ1-2; D remains ambiguous. Germline V lookup: CDR1 SGHDN, CDR2 FVKESK. This CDR3 spans 14 amino acids.

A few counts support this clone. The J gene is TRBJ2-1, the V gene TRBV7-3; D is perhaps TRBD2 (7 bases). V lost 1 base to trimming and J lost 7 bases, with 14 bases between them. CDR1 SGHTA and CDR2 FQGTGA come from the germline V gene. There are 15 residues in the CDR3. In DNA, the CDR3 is TGTGCCAGCAGCTTAATTGCGGGGGCAGGAAATGAGCAGTTCTTC. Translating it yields CASSLIAGAGNEQFF.

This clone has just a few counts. The CDR3 DNA reads as TGTGCCAGCAGCACAGGGACAGGGAGAGGCACTGAAGCTTTCTTT. It yields the protein CASSTGTGRGTEAFF. The V and J genes are TRBV5-4 and TRBJ1-1, with 9 nucleotides matching TRBD1. V lost 4 bases, J lost 4 bases, and 8 bases stayed unmatched. The germline CDR1 and CDR2 sequences are SGHNT and YYREEE (reference sequence). CDR3 length: 15 residues.

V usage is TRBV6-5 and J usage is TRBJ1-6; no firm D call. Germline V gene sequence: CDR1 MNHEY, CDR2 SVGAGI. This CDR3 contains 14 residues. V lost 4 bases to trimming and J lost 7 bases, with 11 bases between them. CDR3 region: CASSFRRPNSPLHF. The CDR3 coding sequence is TGTGCCAGCAGTTTTCGCAGGCCGAATTCACCCCTCCACTTT.

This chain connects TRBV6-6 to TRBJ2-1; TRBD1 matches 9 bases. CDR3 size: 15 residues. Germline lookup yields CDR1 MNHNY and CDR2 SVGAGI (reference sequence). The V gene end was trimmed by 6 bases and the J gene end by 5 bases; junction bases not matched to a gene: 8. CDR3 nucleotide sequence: TGTGCCAGCAGGCCCCCCGGGACAGGGAACAATGAGCAGTTCTTC. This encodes CASRPPGTGNNEQFF.

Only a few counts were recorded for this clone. This CDR3 is CASRDRTGGPNTEAFF. For the CDR3, the DNA is TGTGCCAGCAGGGACAGGACAGGGGGTCCGAACACTGAAGCTTTCTTT. The chain carries TRBV2 and TRBJ1-1; 10 bases match TRBD1. J was trimmed by 1 base and V by 6 bases; bases with no gene match: 8. Per the germline V gene, CDR1 is SNHLY and CDR2 is FYNNEI. The CDR3 length is 16 residues.

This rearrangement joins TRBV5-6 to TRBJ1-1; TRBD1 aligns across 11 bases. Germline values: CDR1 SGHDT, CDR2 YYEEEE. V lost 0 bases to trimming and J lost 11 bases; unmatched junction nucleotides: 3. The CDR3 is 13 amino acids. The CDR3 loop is CASSLGTGGGAFF. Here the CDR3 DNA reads TGTGCCAGCAGCTTGGGGACAGGGGGCGGGGCTTTCTTT.

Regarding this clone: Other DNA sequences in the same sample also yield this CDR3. DNA for the CDR3: TGTGCCATCAGTGGTGGCGGGGGGTCCACAGATACGCAGTATTTT. Translation: CAISGGGGSTDTQYF. The V call is TRBV10-3, the J call TRBJ2-3, with 8 positions matching TRBD2. Germline V gene data show CDR1 as ENHRY and CDR2 as SYGVKD. The ends lost 4 bases at V and 2 bases at J; junction bases unmatched: 5. The CDR3 runs to 15 residues.

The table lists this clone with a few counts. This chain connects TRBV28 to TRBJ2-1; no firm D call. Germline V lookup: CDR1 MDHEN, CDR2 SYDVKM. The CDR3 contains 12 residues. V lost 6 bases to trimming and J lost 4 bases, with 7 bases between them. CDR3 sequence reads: CASRNLYNEQFF. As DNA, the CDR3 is TGTGCCAGCAGAAACCTATACAATGAGCAGTTCTTC.

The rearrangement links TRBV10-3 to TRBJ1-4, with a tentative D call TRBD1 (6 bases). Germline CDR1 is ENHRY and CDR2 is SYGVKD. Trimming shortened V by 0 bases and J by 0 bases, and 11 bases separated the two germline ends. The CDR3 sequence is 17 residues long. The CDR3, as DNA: TGTGCCATCAGTGAGTCGAGGGGGTTCGCAACTAATGAAAAACTGTTTTTT. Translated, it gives CAISESRGFATNEKLFF.

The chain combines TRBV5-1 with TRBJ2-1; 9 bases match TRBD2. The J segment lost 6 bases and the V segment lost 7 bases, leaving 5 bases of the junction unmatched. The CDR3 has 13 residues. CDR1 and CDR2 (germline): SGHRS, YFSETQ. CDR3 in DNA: TGCGCCAGCTTGTCTAGCGGGGCCAATGAGCAGTTCTTC. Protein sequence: CASLSSGANEQFF. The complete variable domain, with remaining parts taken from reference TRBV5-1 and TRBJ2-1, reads KAGVTQTPRYLIKTRGQQVTLSCSPISGHRSVSWYQQTPGQGLQFLFEYFSETQRNKGNFPGRFSGRQFSNSRSEMNVSTLELGDSALYLCASLSSGANEQFFGPGTRLTVL.